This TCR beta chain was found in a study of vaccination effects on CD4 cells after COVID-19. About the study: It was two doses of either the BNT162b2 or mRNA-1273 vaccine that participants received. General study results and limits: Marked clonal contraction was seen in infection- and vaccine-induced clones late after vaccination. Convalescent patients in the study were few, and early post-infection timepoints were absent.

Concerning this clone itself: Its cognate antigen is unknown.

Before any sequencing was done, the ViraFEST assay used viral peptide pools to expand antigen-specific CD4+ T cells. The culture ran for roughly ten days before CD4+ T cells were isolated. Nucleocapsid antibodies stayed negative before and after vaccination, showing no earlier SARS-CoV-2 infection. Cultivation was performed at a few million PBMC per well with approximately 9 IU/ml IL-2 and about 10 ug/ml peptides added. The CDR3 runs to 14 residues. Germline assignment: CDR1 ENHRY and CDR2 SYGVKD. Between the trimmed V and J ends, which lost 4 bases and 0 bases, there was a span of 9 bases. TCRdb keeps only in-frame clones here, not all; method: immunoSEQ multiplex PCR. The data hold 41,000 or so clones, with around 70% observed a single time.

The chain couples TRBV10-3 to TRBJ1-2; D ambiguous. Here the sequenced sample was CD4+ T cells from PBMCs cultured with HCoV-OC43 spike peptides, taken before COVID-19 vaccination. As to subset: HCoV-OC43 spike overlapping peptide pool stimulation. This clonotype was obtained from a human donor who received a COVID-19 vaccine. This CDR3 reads CAISGDGTNYGYTF. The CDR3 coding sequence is TGTGCCATCAGTGGCGACGGAACTAACTATGGCTACACCTTC.